This passage covers 11 T cell receptor beta chains from one sample sequenced in a study of brain T cells in children with intractable seizures. TCRdb's table, derived via immunoSEQ multiplex PCR, lists solely in-frame clones and lacks some. The sample contains about 80,000 clones, approximately 90% of which appear only once. Sequenced here: peripheral blood, sampled at surgery. These receptors were obtained from a girl between 2 and 10 years old with Rasmussen encephalitis and intractable seizures.

CDR3 nucleotide sequence: TGTGCCAGCAGCTCGGTGTGCGGCTGGGATAGCAATCAGCCCCAGCATTTT. Encoded protein: CASSSVCGWDSNQPQHF. V is TRBV7-2 and J is TRBJ1-5; D gene unclear. The CDR3 sequence is 17 residues long. Trimming removed 4 bases at V and 0 bases at J, with 16 bases between. Germline values: CDR1 SGHTA, CDR2 FQGNSA.

The chain joins TRBV12-5 to TRBJ2-1, with TRBD2 identical over 8 bases. CDR3 length: 14 amino acids. CDR1 is LGHNT, CDR2 FRNRAP, per germline. The V gene end was trimmed by 1 base and the J gene end by 4 bases; junction bases not matched to a gene: 0. The CDR3 DNA reads TGTGCTAGTGGTTTGGGACTAGCGTACAATGAGCAGTTCTTC. This gives the protein CASGLGLAYNEQFF. The full variable domain, completed using reference TRBV12-5 and TRBJ2-1, is DARVTQTPRHKVTEMGQEVTMRCQPILGHNTVFWYRQTMMQGLELLAYFRNRAPLDDSGMPKDRFSAEMPDATLATLKIQPSEPRDSAVYFCASGLGLAYNEQFFGPGTRLTVL.

V usage is TRBV12-5 and J usage is TRBJ1-2; D not resolved. V dropped 2 bases and J dropped 0 bases, with 10 bases sitting between them. This CDR3 contains 15 residues. Looked up from germline, CDR1 is LGHNT and CDR2 is FRNRAP. CDR3 sequence (DNA): TGTGCTAGTGGTTTGTGGCAGCAAGCTAACTATGGCTACACCTTC. Protein: CASGLWQQANYGYTF.

The rearrangement uses TRBV2 and TRBJ1-1; D not resolved. The CDR3 length is 13 residues. The germline gives CDR1 SNHLY, CDR2 FYNNEI. V lost 8 bases and J lost 4, with 14 bases in between. The CDR3 loop reads CASGPRQTTEAFF. CDR3 nucleotide sequence: TGTGCCAGCGGACCCCGCCAGACCACTGAAGCTTTCTTT.

The V and J genes are TRBV29-1 and TRBJ2-7, with TRBD2 as a possible D gene (6 bases). In germline, CDR1 is SQVTM, CDR2 ANQGSEA. The V and J ends lost 6 bases and 3 bases respectively, with 24 bases between them. This CDR3 region has 16 residues. Here the CDR3 reads CSVDLTWGDGVYEQYF. CDR3 coding DNA: TGCAGCGTGGACCTGACATGGGGGGACGGTGTCTACGAGCAGTACTTC.

The genes are TRBV27 and TRBJ2-3; perhaps D is TRBD1 or TRBD2 (6 bases each). CDR3 size: 16 residues. The germline CDR1 and CDR2 sequences are MNHEY and SMNVEV (reference sequence). The V gene lost 2 bases and the J gene lost 2 bases, with 14 bases spanning the gap. In nucleotides, the CDR3 is TGTGCCAGCAGTTTAGCTCTGGGGGGCGACACAGATACGCAGTATTTT. Amino acids: CASSLALGGDTDTQYF.

The V call is TRBV14, the J call TRBJ2-7; the D gene is possibly TRBD1 (5 bases). The CDR3 runs 16 residues. CDR1 SGHDN and CDR2 FVKESK come from the germline V gene. Trimming pared 3 bases from V and 2 bases from J, leaving 17 bases between. Here the CDR3 DNA reads TGTGCCAGCAGCCAGAGAGGAAGCCAGGGTGCCTACGAGCAGTACTTC. Translated, it gives CASSQRGSQGAYEQYF.

The V gene is TRBV5-1, the J gene TRBJ1-4; 7 bases map to TRBD1. Germline V gives CDR1 SGHRS, CDR2 YFSETQ. The CDR3 totals 18 residues. Trimming at V came to 0 bases and at J to 0 bases, leaving 8 bases not matched to a gene. CDR3 in DNA: TGCGCCAGCAGCTTGGTTGGAGGGGGCCCTTCAACTAATGAAAAACTGTTTTTT. Amino acid sequence: CASSLVGGGPSTNEKLFF.

The CDR3 nucleotides read TGTGCCAGCAGTTCCCGGGACAGCTATGGGGACTACACCTTC. Amino acid sequence: CASSSRDSYGDYTF. This chain links TRBV28 with TRBJ1-2, with 7 nucleotides matching TRBD1. Germline CDR1 is MDHEN and CDR2 is SYDVKM. The CDR3 runs to 14 residues. J was trimmed by 10 bases and V by 4 bases; bases with no gene match: 12.

This rearrangement joins TRBV3-1 (or the pseudogene TRBV3-2) to TRBJ2-5, with a tentative D call TRBD2 (5 bases). Between the trimmed V and J ends, which lost 1 base and 4 bases, there was a span of 10 bases. CDR1 is LGHDT and CDR2 is YNNKEL in the germline V gene (reference sequence). The CDR3 is 14 amino acids. CDR3 loop: CASSQGTGRETQYF. The DNA of the CDR3 is TGTGCCAGCAGCCAAGGAACGGGGAGAGAGACCCAGTACTTC.

The CDR3 here is CASSQSKRRIMNTEAFF. DNA of the CDR3: TGCGCCAGCAGTCAATCTAAGAGGAGGATCATGAACACTGAAGCTTTCTTT. The chain uses TRBV23-1 and TRBJ1-1; D is undetermined. TRBV23-1 is noted as an ORF with a role that remains uncertain. Trimming took off 0 bases at V and 0 bases at J, with 14 bases between the two ends. The CDR3 length is 17 residues.